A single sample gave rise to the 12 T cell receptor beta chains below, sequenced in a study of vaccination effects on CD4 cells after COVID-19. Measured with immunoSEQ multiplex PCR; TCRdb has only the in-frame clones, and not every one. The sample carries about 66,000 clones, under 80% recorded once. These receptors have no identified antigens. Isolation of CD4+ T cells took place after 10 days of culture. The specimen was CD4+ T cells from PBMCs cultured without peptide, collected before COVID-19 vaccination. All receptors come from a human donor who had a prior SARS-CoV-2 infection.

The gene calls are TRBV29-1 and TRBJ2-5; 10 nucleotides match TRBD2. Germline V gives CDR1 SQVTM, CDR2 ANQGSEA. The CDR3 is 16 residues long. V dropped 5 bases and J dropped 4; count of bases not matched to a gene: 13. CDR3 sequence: CSVSSGGARAAETQYF. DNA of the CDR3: TGCAGCGTTTCCAGCGGGGGGGCCAGGGCGGCAGAGACCCAGTACTTC.

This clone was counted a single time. This CDR3 reads CAISDGGRAIDTQYF. The CDR3 DNA is TGTGCCATCAGTGATGGGGGGAGGGCCATAGATACGCAGTATTTT. The chain employs TRBV10-3 and TRBJ2-3; 7 nucleotides line up with TRBD2. The germline V gene has CDR1 ENHRY and CDR2 SYGVKD. The CDR3 is 15 amino acids. J was trimmed by 5 bases and V by 3 bases; bases with no gene match: 8.

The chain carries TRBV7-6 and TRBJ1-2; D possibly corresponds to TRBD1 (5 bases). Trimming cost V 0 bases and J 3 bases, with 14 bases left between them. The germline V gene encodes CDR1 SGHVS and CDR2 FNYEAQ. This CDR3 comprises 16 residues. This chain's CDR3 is CASSLAGGVGDYGYTF. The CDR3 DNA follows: TGTGCCAGCAGCTTAGCGGGGGGGGTTGGGGACTATGGCTACACCTTC.

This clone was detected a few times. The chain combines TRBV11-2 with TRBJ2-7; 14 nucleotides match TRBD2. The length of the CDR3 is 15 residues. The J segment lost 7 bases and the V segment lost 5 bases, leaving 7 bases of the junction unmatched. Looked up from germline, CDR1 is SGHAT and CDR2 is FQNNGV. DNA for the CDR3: TGTGCCAGCAGCGCGGGACTAGCGGGAGTAGGAGAGCAGTACTTC. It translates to CASSAGLAGVGEQYF. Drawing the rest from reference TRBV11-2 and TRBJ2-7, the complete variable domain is EAGVAQSPRYKIIEKRQSVAFWCNPISGHATLYWYQQILGQGPKLLIQFQNNGVVDDSQLPKDRFSAERLKGVDSTLKIQPAKLEDSAVYLCASSAGLAGVGEQYFGPGTRLTVT.

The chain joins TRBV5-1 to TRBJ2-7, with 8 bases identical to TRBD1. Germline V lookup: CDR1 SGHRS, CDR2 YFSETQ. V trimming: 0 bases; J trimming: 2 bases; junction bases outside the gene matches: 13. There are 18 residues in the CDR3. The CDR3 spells CASSLAKGTGQAAYEQYF. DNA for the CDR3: TGCGCCAGCAGCTTGGCCAAAGGTACGGGACAGGCAGCCTACGAGCAGTACTTC. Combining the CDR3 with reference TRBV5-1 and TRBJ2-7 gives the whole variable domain KAGVTQTPRYLIKTRGQQVTLSCSPISGHRSVSWYQQTPGQGLQFLFEYFSETQRNKGNFPGRFSGRQFSNSRSEMNVSTLELGDSALYLCASSLAKGTGQAAYEQYFGPGTRLTVT.

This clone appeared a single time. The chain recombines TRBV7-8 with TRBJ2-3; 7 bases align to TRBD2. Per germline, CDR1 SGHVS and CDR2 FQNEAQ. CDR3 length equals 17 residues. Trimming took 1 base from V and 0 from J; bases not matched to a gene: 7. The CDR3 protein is CASSLVPSGVSTDTQYF. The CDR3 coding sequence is TGTGCCAGCAGCTTAGTACCCAGCGGGGTGAGCACAGATACGCAGTATTTT.

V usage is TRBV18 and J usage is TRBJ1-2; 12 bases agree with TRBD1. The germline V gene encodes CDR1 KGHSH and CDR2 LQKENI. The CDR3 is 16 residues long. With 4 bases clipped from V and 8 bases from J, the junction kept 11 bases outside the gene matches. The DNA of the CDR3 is TGTGCCAGCTCACTCGGGGGGACAGGGGGCCTCGGAGGCTACACCTTC. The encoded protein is CASSLGGTGGLGGYTF. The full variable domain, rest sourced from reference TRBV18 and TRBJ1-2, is NAGVMQNPRHLVRRRGQEARLRCSPMKGHSHVYWYRQLPEEGLKFMVYLQKENIIDESGMPKERFSAEFPKEGPSILRIQQVVRGDSAAYFCASSLGGTGGLGGYTFGSGTRLTVV.

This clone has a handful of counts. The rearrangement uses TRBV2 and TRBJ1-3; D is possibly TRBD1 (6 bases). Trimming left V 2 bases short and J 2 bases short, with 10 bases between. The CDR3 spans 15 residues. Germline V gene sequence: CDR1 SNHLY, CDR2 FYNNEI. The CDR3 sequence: CASSERGGTGNTIYF. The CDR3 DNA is TGTGCCAGCAGTGAAAGGGGGGGCACTGGAAACACCATATATTTT.

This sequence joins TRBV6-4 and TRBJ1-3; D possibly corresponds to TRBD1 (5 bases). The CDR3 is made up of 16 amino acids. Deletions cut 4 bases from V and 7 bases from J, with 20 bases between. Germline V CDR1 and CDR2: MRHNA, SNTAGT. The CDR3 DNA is TGTGCCAGCAGTGGTAACAGGAAGATCTCATGGAACACCATATATTTT. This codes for CASSGNRKISWNTIYF.

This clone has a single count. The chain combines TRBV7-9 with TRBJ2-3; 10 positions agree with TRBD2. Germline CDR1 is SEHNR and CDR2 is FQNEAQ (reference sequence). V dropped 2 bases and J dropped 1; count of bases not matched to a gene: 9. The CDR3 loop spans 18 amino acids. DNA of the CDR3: TGTGCCAGCAGCTTAAGAGCGGGAGGGCCTATGGGCACAGATACGCAGTATTTT. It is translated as CASSLRAGGPMGTDTQYF.

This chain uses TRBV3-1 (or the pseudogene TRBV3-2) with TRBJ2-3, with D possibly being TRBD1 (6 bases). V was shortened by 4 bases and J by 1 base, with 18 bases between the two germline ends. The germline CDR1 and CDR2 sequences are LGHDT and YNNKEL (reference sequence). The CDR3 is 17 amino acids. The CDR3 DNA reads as TGTGCCAGCAGCCGAGACTACCGGGACATAGGCACAGATACGCAGTATTTT. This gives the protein CASSRDYRDIGTDTQYF.

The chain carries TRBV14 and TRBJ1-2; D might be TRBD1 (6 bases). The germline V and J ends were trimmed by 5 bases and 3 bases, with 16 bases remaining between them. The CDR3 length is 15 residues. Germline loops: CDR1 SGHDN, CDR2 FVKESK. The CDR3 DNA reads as TGTGCCAGCAGCAAAGGGGAAACAGGGTACTATGGCTACACCTTC. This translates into CASSKGETGYYGYTF.